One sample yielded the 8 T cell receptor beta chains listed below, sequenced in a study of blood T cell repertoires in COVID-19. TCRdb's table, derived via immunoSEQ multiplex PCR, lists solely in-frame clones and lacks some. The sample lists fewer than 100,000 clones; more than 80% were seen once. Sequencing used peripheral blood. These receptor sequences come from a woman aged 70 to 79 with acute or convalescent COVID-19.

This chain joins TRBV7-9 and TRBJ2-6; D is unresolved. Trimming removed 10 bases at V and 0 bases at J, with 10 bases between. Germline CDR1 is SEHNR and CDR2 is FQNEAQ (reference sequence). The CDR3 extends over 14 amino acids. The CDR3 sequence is CATTPRSGANVLTF. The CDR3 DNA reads TGTGCCACCACGCCGCGCTCTGGGGCCAACGTCCTGACTTTC.

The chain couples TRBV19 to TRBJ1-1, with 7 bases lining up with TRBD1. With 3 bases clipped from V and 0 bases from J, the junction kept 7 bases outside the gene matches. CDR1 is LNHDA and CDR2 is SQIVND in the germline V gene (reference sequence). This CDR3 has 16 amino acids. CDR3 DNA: TGTGCCAGTAGTATTATAGGGGGCGCGGTGAACACTGAAGCTTTCTTT. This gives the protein CASSIIGGAVNTEAFF.

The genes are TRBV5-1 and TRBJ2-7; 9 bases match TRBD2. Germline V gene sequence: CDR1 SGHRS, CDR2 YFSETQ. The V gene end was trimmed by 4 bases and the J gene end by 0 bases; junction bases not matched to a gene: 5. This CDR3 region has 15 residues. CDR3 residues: CASSTGLAGSYEQYF. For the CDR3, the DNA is TGCGCCAGCAGCACGGGACTAGCAGGCTCCTACGAGCAGTACTTC.

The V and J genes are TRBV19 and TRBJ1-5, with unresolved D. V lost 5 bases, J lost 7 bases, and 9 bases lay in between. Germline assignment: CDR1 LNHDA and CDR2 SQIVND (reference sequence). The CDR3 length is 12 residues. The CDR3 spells CASSWIGQPQHF. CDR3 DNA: TGTGCCAGTAGTTGGATCGGGCAGCCCCAGCATTTT.

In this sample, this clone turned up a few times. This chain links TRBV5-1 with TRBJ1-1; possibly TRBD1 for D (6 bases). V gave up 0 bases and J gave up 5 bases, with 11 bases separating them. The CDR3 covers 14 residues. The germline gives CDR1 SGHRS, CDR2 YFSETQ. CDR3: CASSLARGRTEAFF. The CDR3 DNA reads TGCGCCAGCAGCTTGGCCAGGGGAAGGACTGAAGCTTTCTTT. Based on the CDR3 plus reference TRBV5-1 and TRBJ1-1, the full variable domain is KAGVTQTPRYLIKTRGQQVTLSCSPISGHRSVSWYQQTPGQGLQFLFEYFSETQRNKGNFPGRFSGRQFSNSRSEMNVSTLELGDSALYLCASSLARGRTEAFFGQGTRLTVV.

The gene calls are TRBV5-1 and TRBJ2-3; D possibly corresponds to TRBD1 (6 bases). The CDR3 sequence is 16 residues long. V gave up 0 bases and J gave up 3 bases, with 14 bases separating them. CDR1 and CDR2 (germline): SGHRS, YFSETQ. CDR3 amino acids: CASSLGIGRGTDTQYF. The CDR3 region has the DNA TGCGCCAGCAGCTTGGGAATAGGCAGGGGTACAGATACGCAGTATTTT.

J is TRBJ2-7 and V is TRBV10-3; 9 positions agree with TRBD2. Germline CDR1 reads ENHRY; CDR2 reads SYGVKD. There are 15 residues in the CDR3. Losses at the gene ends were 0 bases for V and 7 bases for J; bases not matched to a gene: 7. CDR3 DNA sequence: TGTGCCATCAGTGAGTCGAATAGCGGGGGCTTTGAGCAGTACTTC. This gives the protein CAISESNSGGFEQYF.

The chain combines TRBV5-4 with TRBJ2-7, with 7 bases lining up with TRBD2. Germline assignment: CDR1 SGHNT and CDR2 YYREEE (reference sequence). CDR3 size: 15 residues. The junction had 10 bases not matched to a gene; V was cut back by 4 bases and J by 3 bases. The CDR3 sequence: CASSPGAGVIYEQYF. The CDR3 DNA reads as TGTGCCAGCAGCCCAGGCGCGGGAGTGATCTACGAGCAGTACTTC.